This passage covers 7 T cell receptor beta chains from one sample sequenced in a study of T cell responses to AZD1222 COVID-19 vaccine. Assay used: immunoSEQ multiplex PCR; TCRdb lists only in-frame clones, some missing. The table includes around 160,000 clones, about 92% detected once. The starting material was peripheral blood, obtained 28 days after the second AZD1222 dose. The receptors shown here come from an adult who received the AZD1222 COVID-19 vaccine.

The gene calls are TRBV6-1 and TRBJ1-5; 9 bases align to TRBD1. The CDR3 covers 14 residues. Trimming removed 6 bases from V and 5 bases from J; junction bases left unmatched: 5. The germline V gene encodes CDR1 MNHNS and CDR2 SASEGT. The CDR3 bases are TGTGCCAGCAGCTACAGGGGGCTGGATCAGCCCCAGCATTTT. Its protein product is CASSYRGLDQPQHF.

V and J are TRBV6-6 and TRBJ2-7, with no clear D. The CDR3 runs to 13 residues. Between the trimmed V and J ends, which lost 1 base and 5 bases, there was a span of 9 bases. CDR1 MNHNY and CDR2 SVGAGI come from the germline V gene (reference sequence). The CDR3 bases are TGTGCCAGCAGTTACTTCCCTCCCCACGAGCAGTACTTC. Translated: CASSYFPPHEQYF.

V and J are TRBV9 and TRBJ2-3; TRBD1 or TRBD2 may be the D gene (5 bases each). Trimming removed 0 bases from V and 12 bases from J, with 14 bases in between. The CDR3 is 13 residues long. CDR1 is SGDLS, CDR2 YYNGEE, per germline. The CDR3 here is CASSVAESGPQYF. The CDR3 DNA sequence: TGTGCCAGCAGCGTAGCAGAGTCGGGACCTCAGTATTTT.

This clone showed up just a few times. V and J are TRBV5-1 and TRBJ1-1; possible D gene TRBD1, 6 bases. The germline V gene has CDR1 SGHRS and CDR2 YFSETQ. V shed 5 bases and J shed 1 base, with 15 bases lying between them. CDR3 length: 15 amino acids. The CDR3 region is CASRTRTAQNTEAFF. CDR3 DNA: TGCGCCAGCAGAACCAGGACAGCTCAGAACACTGAAGCTTTCTTT.

The gene calls are TRBV2 and TRBJ1-5, with TRBD1 matching over 9 bases. After removal of 4 bases from V and 6 bases from J, the junction contained 4 bases not matched to a gene. Germline CDR1 is SNHLY and CDR2 is FYNNEI. The CDR3 has 14 residues. The chain's CDR3 is CASSGGTGIQPQHF. Written as DNA, the CDR3 is TGTGCCAGCAGTGGAGGGACAGGGATTCAGCCCCAGCATTTT.

This chain connects TRBV4-1 to TRBJ1-4, with 7 bases fitting TRBD1. With 7 bases clipped from V and 8 bases from J, the junction kept 13 bases outside the gene matches. This CDR3 has 15 residues. Germline CDR1 reads MGHRA; CDR2 reads YSYEKL. The CDR3 loop reads CASTPGGRGREKLFF. CDR3 nucleotide sequence: TGCGCCAGCACCCCCGGAGGGAGGGGGCGAGAAAAACTGTTTTTT.

This chain connects TRBV11-2 to TRBJ1-5; no clear D gene. The CDR3 is 12 residues long. V was pared by 5 bases and J by 4 bases, with 6 bases between. From germline, CDR1 is SGHAT and CDR2 FQNNGV. The CDR3 sequence is CASSTQNQPQHF. CDR3 nucleotides: TGTGCCAGCAGCACACAGAATCAGCCCCAGCATTTT.